The 24 T cell receptor beta chains given below trace back to one sample, sequenced in a study of cytomegalovirus exposure and HLA in healthy donors. 60 Vbeta and 13 Jbeta primers were used in PCR. Sequencing used immunoSEQ multiplex PCR; TCRdb keeps in-frame clones, though not all of them. The sample holds more than 150,000 clones, approximately 84% seen once. The sample taken for sequencing was PBMCs. All receptors come from a woman aged 25 to 39 in good health and CMV-seropositive.

This clone was recorded only once. The chain links TRBV7-9 to TRBJ2-2, with TRBD2 identical over 9 bases. V was pared by 5 bases and J by 7 bases, with 8 bases of the junction left unmatched. The CDR3 is 15 residues long. Per the germline V gene, CDR1 is SEHNR and CDR2 is FQNEAQ (reference sequence). The CDR3 loop reads CASSRLAGEIGELFF. The CDR3 DNA reads as TGTGCCAGCAGCCGTTTAGCGGGAGAGATCGGGGAGCTGTTTTTT.

The CDR3 DNA reads as TGCGCCAGCAGCTTGGCGAGTAGCGGGAGAGCCGGGGAGCTGTTTTTT. It encodes CASSLASSGRAGELFF. The rearrangement joins TRBV5-1 to TRBJ2-2; TRBD2 matches at 9 bases. The ends lost 0 bases at V and 6 bases at J; junction bases unmatched: 6. The germline V gene has CDR1 SGHRS and CDR2 YFSETQ. This CDR3 has 16 amino acids. The full variable domain, rest sourced from reference TRBV5-1 and TRBJ2-2, is KAGVTQTPRYLIKTRGQQVTLSCSPISGHRSVSWYQQTPGQGLQFLFEYFSETQRNKGNFPGRFSGRQFSNSRSEMNVSTLELGDSALYLCASSLASSGRAGELFFGEGSRLTVL.

V gene TRBV10-1 combines with J gene TRBJ2-7, with unresolved D. CDR1 and CDR2 from the germline V gene are WNHNN and SYGVQD (reference sequence). The germline V and J ends were trimmed by 7 bases and 8 bases, with 21 bases remaining between them. The CDR3 consists of 14 residues. The CDR3 sequence is CASTPRNGLLKQYF. The CDR3 DNA sequence: TGCGCCAGCACCCCGAGGAACGGCTTACTTAAGCAGTACTTC.

This rearrangement joins TRBV14 to TRBJ1-5; the D is unclear. Trimming shortened V by 4 bases and J by 10 bases, and 14 bases separated the two germline ends. CDR1 and CDR2 from the germline V gene are SGHDN and FVKESK. The CDR3 loop spans 13 amino acids. The CDR3 DNA follows: TGTGCCAGCAGCCGTTGTCTATTGTGTCCCCAGCATTTT. This codes for CASSRCLLCPQHF.

The rearrangement links TRBV5-1 to TRBJ2-7, with 7 bases identical to TRBD1. With 7 bases clipped from V and 2 bases from J, the junction kept 6 bases outside the gene matches. The germline V gene has CDR1 SGHRS and CDR2 YFSETQ. This CDR3 has 13 amino acids. The CDR3 region is CASQGGQTYEQYF. CDR3 DNA: TGCGCCAGCCAAGGGGGACAGACCTACGAGCAGTACTTC.

This chain's CDR3 is CASNPEGFMNTEAFF. The CDR3 DNA reads as TGTGCCAGCAATCCTGAGGGATTTATGAACACTGAAGCTTTCTTT. The chain carries TRBV6-6 and TRBJ1-1; the D is unclear. CDR1 and CDR2 (germline): MNHNY, SVGAGI (reference sequence). With 7 bases removed from V and 0 bases from J, the gap between germline ends came to 15 bases. The CDR3 length is 15 residues.

In its sample, this clone was seen a few times. This chain links TRBV21-1 with TRBJ2-3; the listed D gene, TRBD1, was not tested against the DNA. TRBV21-1 is a recognized pseudogene. The CDR3 loop spans 14 amino acids. The CDR3, as DNA: TGTGCCAGCAGTAGGACAGGGGCATCGTATACGCAGTATTTT. This translates into CASSRTGASYTQYF.

The chain uses TRBV5-1 and TRBJ2-1, with 11 bases that match TRBD2. V gave up 4 bases and J gave up 2 bases; unmatched junction bases: 17. This CDR3 is built from 20 residues. CDR1 and CDR2 (germline): SGHRS, YFSETQ. The CDR3 loop is CASSLGLVSGRGGTYNEQFF. CDR3 DNA sequence: TGCGCCAGCAGCCTGGGCTTGGTTAGCGGGAGGGGGGGAACCTACAATGAGCAGTTCTTC.

The chain joins TRBV19 to TRBJ2-7, with TRBD2 matching 10 bases. With V trimmed by 6 bases and J by 6 bases, 5 bases remained unmatched. From germline, CDR1 is LNHDA and CDR2 SQIVND (reference sequence). CDR3 length: 13 amino acids. CDR3 residues: CASRYASGSEQYF. CDR3 sequence (DNA): TGTGCCAGTAGATACGCTAGCGGGAGCGAGCAGTACTTC.

The chain carries TRBV10-3 and TRBJ2-5; 7 bases fit TRBD2. Per germline, CDR1 ENHRY and CDR2 SYGVKD. Trimming cost V 6 bases and J 5 bases; bases outside gene matches: 0. The CDR3 has 11 residues. The CDR3 is CAIRGGETQYF. The CDR3 DNA sequence: TGTGCCATCAGGGGGGGGGAGACCCAGTACTTC.

V is TRBV5-4 and J is TRBJ2-7; D gene unclear. Trimming stripped 4 bases from V and 6 bases from J, with 14 bases between. CDR1 is SGHNT, CDR2 YYREEE, per germline (reference sequence). This CDR3 comprises 13 residues. The CDR3 protein is CASSLRIFSEQYF. The DNA of the CDR3 is TGTGCCAGCAGCCTCCGAATTTTTAGCGAGCAGTACTTC.

The chain carries TRBV7-2 and TRBJ2-5, with a possible D match to TRBD1 (7 bases). The germline CDR1 and CDR2 sequences are SGHTA and FQGNSA. The CDR3 loop spans 15 amino acids. With 1 base removed from V and 4 bases from J, the gap between germline ends came to 13 bases. The CDR3 sequence is CASSLDRGLRETQYF. In DNA, the CDR3 is TGTGCCAGCAGCTTAGACAGGGGACTCCGAGAGACCCAGTACTTC.

In this sample, this clone turned up a few times. This rearrangement joins TRBV6-1 to TRBJ1-1, with no clear D. V shed 4 bases and J shed 0 bases, with 12 bases lying between them. The germline V gene encodes CDR1 MNHNS and CDR2 SASEGT. The CDR3 is 15 amino acids. The CDR3 DNA reads TGTGCCAGCAGTGCCCGGGCCGGGATGAACACTGAAGCTTTCTTT. Protein sequence: CASSARAGMNTEAFF.

The table lists this clone with a few counts. The rearrangement joins TRBV25-1 to TRBJ1-2, with 8 positions matching TRBD1. Germline-derived CDR1 and CDR2 are MGHDK and SYGVNS. CDR3 length: 14 amino acids. V lost 7 bases to trimming and J lost 6 bases; unmatched junction nucleotides: 10. The CDR3 DNA reads as TGTGCCAGCAAAGGGGACAGGCTCAAGGATGGCTACACCTTC. The encoded protein is CASKGDRLKDGYTF.

This clone has a handful of counts. The rearrangement uses TRBV15 and TRBJ2-7, with D possibly matching TRBD2 (5 bases). With 3 bases removed from V and 5 bases from J, the gap between germline ends came to 14 bases. The CDR3 is made up of 14 amino acids. Per the germline V gene, CDR1 is LNHNV and CDR2 is YYDKDF (reference sequence). The CDR3 region has the DNA TGTGCCACCAGCAGCCGGGAAGCGGAAAACGAGCAGTACTTC. It translates to CATSSREAENEQYF.

This clone was detected once. The chain is built from TRBV19 and TRBJ2-5, with D possibly TRBD2 on 5 matching bases. The V end lost 5 bases, the J end lost 11 bases, and 18 bases lay between the germline ends. The CDR3 length is 13 residues. Germline V lookup: CDR1 LNHDA, CDR2 SQIVND (reference sequence). The chain's CDR3 is CASSRSPRWEQYF. The CDR3 nucleotides are TGTGCCAGTAGTCGGTCACCCAGGTGGGAGCAGTACTTC. Drawing the rest from reference TRBV19 and TRBJ2-5, the complete variable domain is DGGITQSPKYLFRKEGQNVTLSCEQNLNHDAMYWYRQDPGQGLRLIYYSQIVNDFQKGDIAEGYSVSREKKESFPLTVTSAQKNPTAFYLCASSRSPRWEQYFGPGTRLLVL.

The V and J genes are TRBV5-1 and TRBJ1-1, with D possibly TRBD1 on 6 matching bases. V was shortened by 0 bases and J by 3 bases, with 18 bases between the two germline ends. The CDR3 consists of 17 residues. Germline V gene lookup returns CDR1 SGHRS and CDR2 YFSETQ. CDR3 region: CASSLVLGLGADTEAFF. The CDR3, as DNA: TGCGCCAGCAGCTTGGTCTTGGGCTTGGGGGCCGACACTGAAGCTTTCTTT.

This clone was detected once. V gene TRBV18 combines with J gene TRBJ2-7; 7 bases are a match to TRBD1. With 3 bases clipped from V and 4 bases from J, the junction kept 9 bases outside the gene matches. From germline, CDR1 is KGHSH and CDR2 LQKENI. The CDR3 extends over 15 amino acids. This CDR3 is CASSPSDRDPYEQYF. CDR3 DNA: TGTGCCAGCTCACCTTCTGACAGGGACCCGTACGAGCAGTACTTC. Complete variable domain (other parts from reference TRBV18 and TRBJ2-7): NAGVMQNPRHLVRRRGQEARLRCSPMKGHSHVYWYRQLPEEGLKFMVYLQKENIIDESGMPKERFSAEFPKEGPSILRIQQVVRGDSAAYFCASSPSDRDPYEQYFGPGTRLTVT.

This sequence joins TRBV18 and TRBJ1-5, with a possible D match to TRBD1 (5 bases). The germline V gene encodes CDR1 KGHSH and CDR2 LQKENI. The CDR3 covers 14 residues. Trimming shortened V by 2 bases and J by 4 bases, and 9 bases separated the two germline ends. CDR3 sequence reads: CASSPVYRNQPQHF. The CDR3, as DNA: TGTGCCAGCTCACCAGTTTACAGGAATCAGCCCCAGCATTTT.

Here the CDR3 DNA reads TGTGCCATCAGTGACAGCCGCCGAGACACGGATCAGCCCCAGCATTTT. This gives the protein CAISDSRRDTDQPQHF. The rearrangement uses TRBV10-3 and TRBJ1-5; the D is unclear. Trimming took 3 bases from V and 5 from J, leaving 17 bases between them. Germline V gene lookup returns CDR1 ENHRY and CDR2 SYGVKD. The CDR3 contains 16 residues.

The table lists this clone with a few counts. The chain has TRBV9 and TRBJ2-7, with D possibly TRBD2 on 5 matching bases. Germline V gene data show CDR1 as SGDLS and CDR2 as YYNGEE. V lost 1 base and J 6 bases, leaving 11 bases between the germline ends. CDR3 size: 13 residues. The CDR3 here is CASSVSGEPEQYF. As DNA, the CDR3 is TGTGCCAGCAGCGTAAGCGGAGAGCCCGAGCAGTACTTC.

The chain employs TRBV9 and TRBJ1-3; TRBD1 is a possible D gene (5 bases). This CDR3 is 17 amino acids long. The germline V and J ends were trimmed by 4 bases and 4 bases, with 21 bases remaining between them. Looked up from germline, CDR1 is SGDLS and CDR2 is YYNGEE. The CDR3 DNA follows: TGTGCCAGCAGCCCTCACGCGTTCAGGGAATCGGGAAACACCATATATTTT. This codes for CASSPHAFRESGNTIYF.

The V call is TRBV2, the J call TRBJ2-5; D is ambiguous. Germline lookup yields CDR1 SNHLY and CDR2 FYNNEI. The CDR3 extends over 14 amino acids. The ends were cut back, 5 bases at V and 7 bases at J, with 17 bases in the middle. The CDR3 bases are TGTGCCAGCAGTAGGTTCGGAAGCACGGGGACCCAGTACTTC. It is translated as CASSRFGSTGTQYF.

CDR3 sequence reads: CASAPGRGETQYF. The CDR3 nucleotides are TGTGCCAGTGCCCCGGGGAGGGGAGAGACCCAGTACTTC. V and J are TRBV19 and TRBJ2-5; 7 bases line up with TRBD2. This CDR3 contains 13 residues. CDR1 is LNHDA and CDR2 is SQIVND in the germline V gene (reference sequence). The trim removed 8 bases at V and 4 bases at J, leaving 7 bases unmatched.